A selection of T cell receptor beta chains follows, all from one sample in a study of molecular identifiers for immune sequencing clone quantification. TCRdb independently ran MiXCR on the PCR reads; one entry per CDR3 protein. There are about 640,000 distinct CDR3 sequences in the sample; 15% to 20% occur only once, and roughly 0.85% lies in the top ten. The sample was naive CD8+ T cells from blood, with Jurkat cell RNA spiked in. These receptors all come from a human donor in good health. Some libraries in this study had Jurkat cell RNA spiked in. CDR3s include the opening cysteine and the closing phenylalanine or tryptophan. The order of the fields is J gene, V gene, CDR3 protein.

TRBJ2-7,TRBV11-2,CASSIPSSSILQYF
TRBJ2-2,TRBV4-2,CASSQDPGVGTGELSF
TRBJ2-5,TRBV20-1,CSARPQGLAGSQWETQYF
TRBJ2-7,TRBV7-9,CASSLASLGKQYF
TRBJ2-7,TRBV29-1,CSVRTGGIYEQYF
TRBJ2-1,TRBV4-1,CASSQVNRDEQFF
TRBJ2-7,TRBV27,CASSFSAASSYEQYF
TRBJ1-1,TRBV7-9,CASSGTGGSTEAFF
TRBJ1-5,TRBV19,CASRIGNQPQHF
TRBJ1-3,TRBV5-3,CASRQGGGVAGNTIYF
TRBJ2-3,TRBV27,CASRGLAGGSADTQYF
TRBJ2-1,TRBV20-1,CSAREAGVPYNEQFF
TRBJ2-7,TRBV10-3,CAISGGGDSEYF
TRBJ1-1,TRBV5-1,CASSLAPGATEAFF
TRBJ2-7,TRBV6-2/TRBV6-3,CAVQGPDSYEQYF
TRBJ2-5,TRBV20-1,CSARAPDSYQETQYF
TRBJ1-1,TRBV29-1,CSVPGVDTEAFF
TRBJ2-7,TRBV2,CASMGEGAEQYF
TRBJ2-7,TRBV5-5,CASCLVPIRGGQYF
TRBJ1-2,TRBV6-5,CASSREWGSYGYTF
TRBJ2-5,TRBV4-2,CASSQVIVETQYF
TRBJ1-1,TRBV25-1,CASSERRTFF
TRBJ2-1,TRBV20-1,CSARTSSGIYNEQFF
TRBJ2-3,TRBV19,CASSILPSGVITDTQYF
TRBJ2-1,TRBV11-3,CASSSTSGGRPQQFF
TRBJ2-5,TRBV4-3,CASSQDRSREETQYF
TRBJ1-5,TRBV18,CASSRFVDSVEPQHF
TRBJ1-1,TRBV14,CASSQDPIRLGNTEAFF
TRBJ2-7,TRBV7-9,CASSLGPITYEQYF
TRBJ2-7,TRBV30,CAWRQRPGQTYEQYF
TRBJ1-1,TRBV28,CASSLIQMNTEAFF
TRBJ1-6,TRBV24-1,CATSAGGSSPLHF
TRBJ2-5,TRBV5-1,CASSLLGLETQYF
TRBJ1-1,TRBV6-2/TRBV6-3,CASRSPMRHQNTEAFF
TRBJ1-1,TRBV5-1,CASSSGTAILNTEAFFGQRTEAFF
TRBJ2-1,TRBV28,CASSIGTGIYNEQFF
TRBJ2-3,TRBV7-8,CASSLGSIRPITDTQYF
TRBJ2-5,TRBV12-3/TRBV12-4,CASSSISRTREEETQYF
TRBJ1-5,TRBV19,CASLGGAGNQPQHF
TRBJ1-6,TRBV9,CASSVEGDTNSPLHF
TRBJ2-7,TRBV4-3,CASSQEDRGLYEQYF
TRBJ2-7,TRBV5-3,CTSSLVLAGGYEQYF
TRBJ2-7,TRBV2,CASSGGLAKDYDSYEQYF
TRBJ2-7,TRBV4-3,CASSQVSTSYEQYF
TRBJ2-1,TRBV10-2,CASSGLAYASDGQFF